This T cell receptor beta chain was recovered during a study of beta chain features in type 1 diabetes. Looking at the study overall: In all, around 99 million sorted cells from all samples were analyzed.

The sequenced template was cDNA made from the entire isolated RNA. Roughly 3.4 million reads per sample on average were obtained from naive, central memory and regulatory T cell samples. Here immunoSEQ multiplex PCR was the method, and the copy in TCRdb shows in-frame clones only, minus some. The table has 640,000 or so clones, more than 12% seen once. Study-level findings and limits: Sequencing of cDNA might inflate the share of cells that strongly express TCR. Researchers report that Type 1 diabetes patients had moderately but significantly shorter TCRB CDR3s across all four CD4+ subsets.

Remarks on this clone: No antigen is known for it.

This CDR3 comprises 16 residues. Germline lookup yields CDR1 SGHTA and CDR2 FQGNSA. V dropped 1 base and J dropped 7 bases, with 17 bases sitting between them. Sequenced input: naive CD4+ T cells from blood. The gene calls are TRBV7-2 and TRBJ2-1; possibly TRBD2 for D (5 bases). The sequence derives from a man in his late teens or twenties with type 1 diabetes. Written as DNA, the CDR3 is TGTGCCAGCAGCTTAGACTTCCCACGGGGATGGAATGAGCAGTTCTTC. Translation: CASSLDFPRGWNEQFF.